This T cell receptor beta chain came from a study of cytomegalovirus exposure and HLA in healthy donors. Overall study findings and caveats: The classifier reportedly diagnosed cytomegalovirus status with high specificity and sensitivity.

CDR3 length equals 14 residues. Germline loops: CDR1 SGHVS, CDR2 FQNEAQ. Trimming stripped 5 bases from V and 0 bases from J, with 8 bases between. Comment on this clone: What it binds is not known.

Primers: 60 Vbeta forward and 13 Jbeta reverse. Libraries were prepared by immunoSEQ multiplex PCR; TCRdb keeps only in-frame clonotypes and omits some of them. The data hold 65,000 to 100,000 clones, with roughly 80% observed a single time. This TCR derives from a man in his forties in good health and CMV-seronegative. This rearrangement joins TRBV7-8 to TRBJ2-4; a weak D match, TRBD1 (6 bases). Sequenced sample: PBMCs. The chain's CDR3 is CASSIQGAKNIQYF. CDR3 nucleotide sequence: TGTGCCAGCAGCATACAGGGAGCCAAAAACATTCAGTACTTC.